This TCR beta chain was profiled in a study of cytomegalovirus exposure and HLA in healthy donors. Note on this clone: What it binds is unknown.

Regarding the study as a whole: Confirmation in vitro established that three CMV-associated chains were specific for CMV antigens. Cytomegalovirus association was assigned to around 150 TCR beta chains. High sensitivity and specificity were reportedly achieved when the classifier diagnosed cytomegalovirus status.

The V gene's germline CDR1 is MNHNY and CDR2 SVGAGI (reference sequence). This CDR3 has 14 amino acids. V gave up 7 bases and J gave up 0 bases, with 10 bases separating them. Assay: immunoSEQ multiplex PCR; the TCRdb copy retains only in-frame clones and omits some. The table includes over 150,000 clones, under 90% detected once. Sequencing used PBMCs. The source is a woman younger than 35 in good health and CMV-seropositive. This chain links TRBV6-6 with TRBJ1-5; D call uncertain. The CDR3 DNA reads TGTGCCAGCAAAACCTCCTATAGCAATCAGCCCCAGCATTTT. As protein: CASKTSYSNQPQHF.